Presented here are 23 T cell receptor beta chains from one specimen sequenced in a study of T cell changes during pregnancy in multiple sclerosis. Only in-frame clones appear in the TCRdb table, and some are missing; sequencing was by immunoSEQ multiplex PCR. The sample yields around 27,000 clones, approximately 94% seen once. The sample in question was CD4+ T cells from peripheral blood mononuclear cells, obtained in the first trimester of pregnancy. These TCRs come from a female donor with multiple sclerosis, enrolled in a pregnancy study.

The chain links TRBV7-9 to TRBJ2-7, with TRBD1 identical over 8 bases. This CDR3 contains 14 residues. Unmatched junction bases numbered 9, after V lost 5 bases and J lost 6 bases. CDR1 SEHNR and CDR2 FQNEAQ come from the germline V gene (reference sequence). In DNA, the CDR3 is TGTGCCAGCAGCCCGGGACAGGTTTCAGGCGAGCAGTACTTC. Its protein is CASSPGQVSGEQYF.

V is TRBV25-1 and J is TRBJ1-2; 12 bases line up with TRBD1. J gave up 7 bases and V 6 bases, and 6 bases lay outside the gene matches. Per germline, CDR1 MGHDK and CDR2 SYGVNS. CDR3 length equals 14 residues. Here the CDR3 reads CASRGTGGVFGYTF. CDR3 nucleotides: TGTGCCAGCAGAGGGACAGGGGGCGTATTTGGCTACACCTTC.

The chain carries TRBV30 and TRBJ1-2; no clear D. This CDR3 has 13 amino acids. CDR1 and CDR2 from the germline V gene are GTSNPN and SVGIG (reference sequence). With 1 base removed from V and 5 bases from J, the gap between germline ends came to 11 bases. The CDR3 loop reads CAWSATTAYGYTF. For the CDR3, the DNA is TGTGCCTGGAGTGCGACGACTGCTTATGGCTACACCTTC.

The sample holds one count of this clone. The chain employs TRBV4-3 and TRBJ1-3; the match to TRBD1 covers 9 bases. This CDR3 comprises 17 residues. CDR1 is LGHNA and CDR2 is YSLEER in the germline V gene. Losses at the gene ends were 6 bases for V and 6 bases for J; bases not matched to a gene: 15. The CDR3 region has the DNA TGCGCCAGCAGTCTTTCTTCTCCGGGACAGGGACTAAACACCATATATTTT. Translation gives CASSLSSPGQGLNTIYF.

This sequence joins TRBV19 and TRBJ1-5; no definite D call. Germline V CDR1 and CDR2: LNHDA, SQIVND (reference sequence). V dropped 3 bases and J dropped 2 bases, with 14 bases sitting between them. CDR3 length: 16 residues. This CDR3 reads CASSIRARGGNQPQHF. The CDR3, as DNA: TGTGCCAGTAGTATTCGGGCCCGGGGAGGCAATCAGCCCCAGCATTTT. The entire variable domain, with the rest obtained from reference TRBV19 and TRBJ1-5, is as follows: DGGITQSPKYLFRKEGQNVTLSCEQNLNHDAMYWYRQDPGQGLRLIYYSQIVNDFQKGDIAEGYSVSREKKESFPLTVTSAQKNPTAFYLCASSIRARGGNQPQHFGDGTRLSIL.

The gene calls are TRBV19 and TRBJ1-2; possible D gene TRBD1, 6 bases. Germline assignment: CDR1 LNHDA and CDR2 SQIVND (reference sequence). The CDR3 runs 13 residues. V was clipped by 4 bases and J by 5 bases, with 11 bases between them. The CDR3, as DNA: TGTGCCAGTAGTAGGCCCAGGGGTTATGGCTACACCTTC. Translated, it gives CASSRPRGYGYTF.

The chain uses TRBV6-1 and TRBJ2-7; the D gene is possibly TRBD1 (6 bases). V dropped 8 bases and J dropped 6 bases, with 14 bases sitting between them. This CDR3 has 12 amino acids. Germline CDR1 MNHNS, CDR2 SASEGT. In DNA, the CDR3 is TGTGCCAGCGGTCGGGCAGGGGTCGAGCAGTACTTC. Residues: CASGRAGVEQYF.

The chain combines TRBV7-9 with TRBJ2-2; possible D gene TRBD2, 6 bases. The germline gives CDR1 SEHNR, CDR2 FQNEAQ (reference sequence). The CDR3 runs 15 residues. Trimming left V 6 bases short and J 2 bases short, with 13 bases between. The CDR3 reads CASRRRLGNTGELFF. The CDR3 DNA reads TGTGCCAGCAGACGCCGACTAGGTAACACCGGGGAGCTGTTTTTT.

This chain connects TRBV7-2 to TRBJ1-4; D perhaps matches TRBD1 (6 bases). The V and J ends lost 5 bases and 4 bases respectively, with 17 bases between them. The CDR3 covers 16 residues. Germline-derived CDR1 and CDR2 are SGHTA and FQGNSA. CDR3: CASSPLRQAFNEKLFF. CDR3 nucleotides: TGTGCCAGCAGCCCCCTACGACAGGCCTTTAATGAAAAACTGTTTTTT.

The chain links TRBV11-2 to TRBJ2-3; 10 bases are a match to TRBD2. Germline lookup yields CDR1 SGHAT and CDR2 FQNNGV. Trimming removed 2 bases from V and 4 bases from J; junction bases left unmatched: 9. CDR3 size: 17 residues. CDR3 amino acids: CASSLSASGGVADTQYF. CDR3 DNA sequence: TGTGCCAGCAGCTTATCCGCTAGCGGGGGCGTAGCAGATACGCAGTATTTT.

V is TRBV6-6 and J is TRBJ1-6, with TRBD1 matching 8 bases. Losses at the gene ends were 5 bases for V and 9 bases for J; bases not matched to a gene: 6. This CDR3 region has 14 residues. The germline V gene encodes CDR1 MNHNY and CDR2 SVGAGI (reference sequence). Here the CDR3 reads CASSTQGGISPLHF. For the CDR3, the DNA is TGTGCCAGCAGTACACAGGGGGGTATTTCACCCCTCCACTTT.

CDR3 protein: CASSPRTVYSNQPQHF. The CDR3 DNA is TGTGCCAGTAGTCCCCGGACAGTTTATAGCAATCAGCCCCAGCATTTT. The V gene is TRBV19, the J gene TRBJ1-5, with D perhaps TRBD1 (6 bases). The V and J ends lost 5 bases and 0 bases respectively, with 14 bases between them. CDR3 length: 16 residues. Germline V gene sequence: CDR1 LNHDA, CDR2 SQIVND (reference sequence).

This sequence joins TRBV4-1 and TRBJ2-3, with D tentatively TRBD2 (7 bases). Deletions cut 4 bases from V and 3 bases from J, with 17 bases between. This CDR3 spans 16 amino acids. Germline V gives CDR1 MGHRA, CDR2 YSYEKL. CDR3 in DNA: TGCGCCAGCAGCCTTGAGGGGGGGCGTGGAACAGATACGCAGTATTTT. The encoded protein is CASSLEGGRGTDTQYF.

This chain joins TRBV18 and TRBJ1-6; D ambiguous. V lost 3 bases, J lost 0 bases, and 6 bases lay in between. This CDR3 region has 15 residues. Germline V gives CDR1 KGHSH, CDR2 LQKENI. The CDR3: CASSPPGSYNSPLHF. DNA of the CDR3: TGTGCCAGCTCACCCCCCGGCTCCTATAATTCACCCCTCCACTTT. Filled out from reference TRBV18 and TRBJ1-6, the complete variable domain reads NAGVMQNPRHLVRRRGQEARLRCSPMKGHSHVYWYRQLPEEGLKFMVYLQKENIIDESGMPKERFSAEFPKEGPSILRIQQVVRGDSAAYFCASSPPGSYNSPLHFGNGTRLTVT.

The chain carries TRBV5-1 and TRBJ2-7; 8 nucleotides line up with TRBD1. With V trimmed by 0 bases and J by 3 bases, 5 bases remained unmatched. Germline values: CDR1 SGHRS, CDR2 YFSETQ. CDR3 size: 15 residues. This chain's CDR3 is CASSLGGQVLYEQYF. In DNA form, the CDR3 reads TGCGCCAGCAGCTTGGGGGGACAGGTTCTCTACGAGCAGTACTTC.

V and J are TRBV7-9 and TRBJ2-5, with 11 bases fitting TRBD2. The CDR3 sequence is 16 residues long. Trimming at V came to 0 bases and at J to 3 bases, leaving 3 bases not matched to a gene. Per germline, CDR1 SEHNR and CDR2 FQNEAQ (reference sequence). CDR3 in DNA: TGTGCCAGCAGCTTAGCTAGCGGGGGGGCGGAAGAGACCCAGTACTTC. Its translation: CASSLASGGAEETQYF.

The chain recombines TRBV6-1 with TRBJ1-1; D unclear. Trimming took 6 bases from V and 1 from J, leaving 15 bases between them. Germline V gene sequence: CDR1 MNHNS, CDR2 SASEGT. CDR3 length: 15 amino acids. CDR3 sequence reads: CASSAQSRGNTEAFF. The CDR3 region has the DNA TGTGCCAGCAGCGCTCAGAGTAGAGGGAACACTGAAGCTTTCTTT.

V usage is TRBV5-1 and J usage is TRBJ2-1; D is perhaps TRBD2 (5 bases). With 7 bases removed from V and 4 bases from J, the gap between germline ends came to 18 bases. The CDR3 is 15 residues long. Germline CDR1 SGHRS, CDR2 YFSETQ. CDR3: CASGLGQVKYNEQFF. The DNA of the CDR3 is TGCGCCAGCGGACTCGGCCAGGTCAAGTACAATGAGCAGTTCTTC.

CDR3 nucleotides: TGTGCCAGCAGTGAAGGAGGTGCGACCTTAACTAATGAAAAACTGTTTTTT. Its protein product is CASSEGGATLTNEKLFF. The chain uses TRBV2 and TRBJ1-4, with unresolved D. The CDR3 has 17 amino acids. Germline CDR1 and CDR2: SNHLY and FYNNEI. V was pared by 1 base and J by 1 base, with 13 bases between.

This sequence joins TRBV10-3 and TRBJ1-6; D unclear. V was cut by 1 base and J by 7 bases, with 5 bases left in between. The CDR3 has 13 amino acids. Germline loops: CDR1 ENHRY, CDR2 SYGVKD. The CDR3 loop is CAISEYANSPLHF. The CDR3 DNA is TGTGCCATCAGTGAGTACGCGAATTCACCCCTCCACTTT.

This chain links TRBV7-5 with TRBJ1-2; the table's D gene call, TRBD1, was not cross checked with the DNA. TRBV7-5 is given as a pseudogene. This CDR3 contains 17 residues. The CDR3 sequence is CARSLRDENDRRYGYTF. The CDR3 region has the DNA TGTGCCAGAAGCTTAAGAGACGAAAACGACAGACGCTATGGCTACACCTTC.

This chain joins TRBV18 and TRBJ1-1, with D possibly being TRBD1 (5 bases). Looked up from germline, CDR1 is KGHSH and CDR2 is LQKENI. V was clipped by 4 bases and J by 3 bases, with 18 bases between them. The CDR3 extends over 16 amino acids. The CDR3 DNA follows: TGTGCCAGCTCACTCCTGGCGGGGGTCGTGGACACTGAAGCTTTCTTT. Amino acids: CASSLLAGVVDTEAFF. The whole variable domain, remainder taken from reference TRBV18 and TRBJ1-1, is NAGVMQNPRHLVRRRGQEARLRCSPMKGHSHVYWYRQLPEEGLKFMVYLQKENIIDESGMPKERFSAEFPKEGPSILRIQQVVRGDSAAYFCASSLLAGVVDTEAFFGQGTRLTVV.

The gene calls are TRBV4-1 and TRBJ2-1; D possibly corresponds to TRBD1 (5 bases). Trimming removed 1 base from V and 6 bases from J, with 16 bases in between. Germline lookup yields CDR1 MGHRA and CDR2 YSYEKL. The CDR3 runs to 16 residues. CDR3 sequence: CASSQVWALGANEQFF. In DNA form, the CDR3 reads TGCGCCAGCAGCCAAGTTTGGGCCCTTGGGGCCAATGAGCAGTTCTTC.